The 21 T cell receptor beta chains presented below share a single source sample, sequenced in a study of sequential checkpoint blockade in melanoma. Treatment reported: randomized to nivolumab then ipilimumab (arm A) or the reverse (arm B). The assay was immunoSEQ multiplex PCR, and TCRdb's table has in-frame clones only and misses some. The sample lists 15,000 or so clones, around 48% occurring once. The sequencing here drew on CD8+ T cells sorted from blood (inferred from file names), taken from a patient given nivolumab and ipilimumab in sequence. The source is a human donor with melanoma.

This chain links TRBV28 with TRBJ2-7; unclear D gene. The CDR3 spans 12 residues. Germline CDR1 is MDHEN and CDR2 is SYDVKM. V was trimmed by 6 bases and J by 0 bases, leaving 6 bases between them. This CDR3 reads CASSPISYEQYF. The CDR3 DNA sequence: TGTGCCAGCAGCCCTATCTCCTACGAGCAGTACTTC.

This clone was picked up a small number of times. Germline is not matched at one junction end, which may reflect a read error. CDR3 in amino acids: CASSRLLQGFTEKLFF. The DNA of the CDR3 is TGCGCCAGCAGCCGCCTCTTACAGGGATTCACCGAAAAACTGTTTTTT. The V call is TRBV7-9, the J call TRBJ1-4, with a tentative D call TRBD1 (6 bases). The germline gives CDR1 SEHNR, CDR2 FQNEAQ (reference sequence). The CDR3 consists of 16 residues.

This chain links TRBV7-3 with TRBJ2-1, with 8 bases that match TRBD2. CDR3 size: 14 residues. The germline CDR1 and CDR2 sequences are SGHTA and FQGTGA. Trimming took 5 bases from V and 6 from J; bases not matched to a gene: 6. The CDR3 DNA reads as TGTGCCAGCAGCCCCGGGACTAGTGGCAATGAGCAGTTCTTC. Translated, it gives CASSPGTSGNEQFF.

The V and J genes are TRBV5-6 and TRBJ2-5; the D gene is possibly TRBD2 (6 bases). This CDR3 spans 13 amino acids. Germline values: CDR1 SGHDT, CDR2 YYEEEE. V was trimmed by 4 bases and J by 3 bases, leaving 10 bases between them. CDR3 nucleotide sequence: TGTGCCAGCAGCGCGACGGGGGAAGAGACCCAGTACTTC. This encodes CASSATGEETQYF. Full variable domain (rest looked up from reference TRBV5-6 and TRBJ2-5): DAGVTQSPTHLIKTRGQQVTLRCSPKSGHDTVSWYQQALGQGPQFIFQYYEEEERQRGNFPDRFSGHQFPNYSSELNVNALLLGDSALYLCASSATGEETQYFGPGTRLLVL.

This clone was observed a handful of times. The rearrangement uses TRBV5-1 and TRBJ2-1; 9 nucleotides align to TRBD2. The CDR3 covers 14 residues. Trimming took 4 bases from V and 3 from J; bases not matched to a gene: 2. Germline V gives CDR1 SGHRS, CDR2 YFSETQ. The CDR3 nucleotides read TGCGCCAGCAGCGATAGCGGGGGCTACAATGAGCAGTTCTTC. It codes for CASSDSGGYNEQFF.

The chain joins TRBV5-1 to TRBJ2-3; TRBD2 agrees at 8 bases. Germline values: CDR1 SGHRS, CDR2 YFSETQ. Trimming took 0 bases from V and 6 from J; bases not matched to a gene: 6. This CDR3 region has 15 residues. This chain's CDR3 is CASSLVPGGPDTQYF. Here the CDR3 DNA reads TGCGCCAGCAGCTTGGTCCCGGGAGGGCCGGATACGCAGTATTTT.

This chain joins TRBV29-1 and TRBJ1-6, with 10 bases fitting TRBD1. V was clipped by 6 bases and J by 7 bases; unmatched bases: 12. Germline V gene sequence: CDR1 SQVTM, CDR2 ANQGSEA. This CDR3 contains 16 residues. CDR3 DNA: TGCAGCGTACATCCGGGACAGGGGATTTGGAATTCACCCCTCCACTTT. Amino acids: CSVHPGQGIWNSPLHF. Complete variable domain (other parts from reference TRBV29-1 and TRBJ1-6): SAVISQKPSRDICQRGTSLTIQCQVDSQVTMMFWYRQQPGQSLTLIATANQGSEATYESGFVIDKFPISRPNLTFSTLTVSNMSPEDSSIYLCSVHPGQGIWNSPLHFGNGTRLTVT.

The chain uses TRBV5-1 and TRBJ2-1; 9 positions match TRBD1. The CDR3 is 14 amino acids. Germline V gene lookup returns CDR1 SGHRS and CDR2 YFSETQ. V shed 5 bases, J shed 6 bases, and the junction held 6 bases outside the gene matches. This CDR3 is CASRSGTGSNEQFF. CDR3 nucleotide sequence: TGCGCCAGCAGGTCCGGGACAGGGAGCAATGAGCAGTTCTTC.

In this sample, this clone turned up a few times. The V and J genes are TRBV27 and TRBJ1-6; D gene uncertain. The CDR3 consists of 12 residues. Trimming took 6 bases from V and 7 from J, leaving 7 bases between them. Germline CDR1 and CDR2: MNHEY and SMNVEV (reference sequence). The CDR3, as DNA: TGTGCCAGCAGCTCTCCCAATTCACCCCTCCACTTT. Translation gives CASSSPNSPLHF.

V is TRBV4-1 and J is TRBJ2-1, with TRBD2 identical over 7 bases. Germline assignment: CDR1 MGHRA and CDR2 YSYEKL. The CDR3 runs 18 residues. With V trimmed by 5 bases and J by 4 bases, 17 bases remained unmatched. In DNA form, the CDR3 reads TGCGCCAGCAGCGATTCTCCCGGGACTAAGGATGGTTACAATGAGCAGTTCTTC. It translates to CASSDSPGTKDGYNEQFF.

The sample holds a few counts of this clone. This chain links TRBV7-8 with TRBJ1-6; the match to TRBD1 covers 7 bases. CDR1 is SGHVS, CDR2 FQNEAQ, per germline. V trimming: 4 bases; J trimming: 9 bases; junction bases outside the gene matches: 12. The CDR3 has 16 amino acids. CDR3: CASSSELTGFSSPLHF. CDR3 DNA sequence: TGTGCCAGCAGCTCCGAGCTGACAGGGTTCAGTTCACCCCTCCACTTT.

The chain uses TRBV7-9 and TRBJ2-7; 12 bases match TRBD2. Germline V lookup: CDR1 SEHNR, CDR2 FQNEAQ (reference sequence). The junction had 9 bases not matched to a gene; V was cut back by 4 bases and J by 5 bases. The CDR3 length is 16 residues. CDR3 region: CASSSDPGLAGDEQYF. CDR3 DNA: TGTGCCAGCAGCTCTGACCCGGGACTAGCGGGTGACGAGCAGTACTTC.

The V gene is TRBV6-5, the J gene TRBJ1-5; D ambiguous. This CDR3 is built from 15 residues. Trimming took off 0 bases at V and 7 bases at J, with 13 bases between the two ends. Germline V gene data show CDR1 as MNHEY and CDR2 as SVGAGI. CDR3 sequence: CASSYSQQWLQPQHF. The CDR3 DNA is TGTGCCAGCAGTTACTCCCAACAGTGGCTCCAGCCCCAGCATTTT.

The V and J genes are TRBV5-6 and TRBJ1-2, with D possibly matching TRBD1 (5 bases). This CDR3 has 15 amino acids. The germline V and J ends were trimmed by 2 bases and 2 bases, with 13 bases remaining between them. In germline, CDR1 is SGHDT, CDR2 YYEEEE. The CDR3 DNA sequence: TGTGCCAGCAGCTTTAGGACACTAGCCAACTATGGCTACACCTTC. Amino acids: CASSFRTLANYGYTF.

V and J are TRBV2 and TRBJ1-1, with TRBD1 as a possible D gene (5 bases). This CDR3 has 13 amino acids. Germline V gene data show CDR1 as SNHLY and CDR2 as FYNNEI. V dropped 4 bases and J dropped 3 bases, with 9 bases sitting between them. This chain's CDR3 is CASSGAGDTEAFF. The CDR3 DNA reads TGTGCCAGCAGTGGGGCGGGGGACACTGAAGCTTTCTTT. The full variable domain, with the rest looked up from reference TRBV2 and TRBJ1-1, is EPEVTQTPSHQVTQMGQEVILRCVPISNHLYFYWYRQILGQKVEFLVSFYNNEISEKSEIFDDQFSVERPDGSNFTLKIRSTKLEDSAMYFCASSGAGDTEAFFGQGTRLTVV.

This clone was counted only a few times. Other DNA sequences from this sample encode an identical CDR3 as well. This chain connects TRBV27 to TRBJ1-1; D might be TRBD1 (6 bases). The V gene lost 4 bases and the J gene lost 3 bases, with 12 bases spanning the gap. The germline V gene encodes CDR1 MNHEY and CDR2 SMNVEV (reference sequence). The CDR3 extends over 14 amino acids. The CDR3 here is CASSSRQDDTEAFF. The DNA of the CDR3 is TGTGCCAGCAGTTCCAGACAGGACGACACTGAAGCTTTCTTT.

This clone was detected once. The gene calls are TRBV7-9 and TRBJ2-7; D is perhaps TRBD2 (5 bases). Trimming took off 2 bases at V and 5 bases at J, with 22 bases between the two ends. The CDR3 spans 17 residues. Per germline, CDR1 SEHNR and CDR2 FQNEAQ (reference sequence). The CDR3 coding sequence is TGTGCCAGCAGCTTATTCGACGAGGGAGACGGGATAAACGAGCAGTACTTC. Its protein product is CASSLFDEGDGINEQYF.

This sequence joins TRBV4-1 and TRBJ1-1; D is perhaps TRBD1 (5 bases). Germline V gene data show CDR1 as MGHRA and CDR2 as YSYEKL. Between the trimmed V and J ends, which lost 3 bases and 11 bases, there was a span of 16 bases. The length of the CDR3 is 13 residues. CDR3 sequence: CASSHPGGGRAFF. The CDR3 DNA reads as TGCGCCAGCAGCCACCCCGGGGGGGGTAGGGCTTTCTTT.

Relative to its sample, this clone is medium-sized. This chain links TRBV4-1 with TRBJ1-2, with a tentative D call TRBD1 (6 bases). The germline V gene has CDR1 MGHRA and CDR2 YSYEKL. The CDR3 length is 13 residues. V was cut by 4 bases and J by 6 bases, with 12 bases left in between. CDR3 nucleotide sequence: TGCGCCAGCAGCCCCGGGGGGGCCGATGGCTACACCTTC. Translation gives CASSPGGADGYTF.

This chain links TRBV11-2 with TRBJ2-1; the match to TRBD2 covers 8 bases. V gave up 1 base and J gave up 8 bases; unmatched junction bases: 4. Germline V lookup: CDR1 SGHAT, CDR2 FQNNGV. This CDR3 contains 14 residues. CDR3 DNA: TGTGCCAGCAGCTTAGCCGGGGGGGCTGATGAGCAGTTCTTC. Amino acids: CASSLAGGADEQFF. Looking up the rest from reference TRBV11-2 and TRBJ2-1 gives the full variable domain: EAGVAQSPRYKIIEKRQSVAFWCNPISGHATLYWYQQILGQGPKLLIQFQNNGVVDDSQLPKDRFSAERLKGVDSTLKIQPAKLEDSAVYLCASSLAGGADEQFFGPGTRLTVL.

This clone was picked up a small number of times. The rearrangement joins TRBV4-2 to TRBJ2-7; perhaps TRBD2 as D (6 bases). Germline lookup yields CDR1 LGHNA and CDR2 YNFKEQ. This CDR3 has 12 residues. V dropped 4 bases and J dropped 6 bases, with 10 bases sitting between them. CDR3 loop: CASSRDGGEQYF. CDR3 coding DNA: TGTGCCAGCAGCCGGGACGGGGGCGAGCAGTACTTC.